Below, 27 T cell receptor beta chains from the same sample are listed, as sequenced in a study of blood T cell repertoires in COVID-19 (dated by TCRdb to 2018 to 2020). The library was produced with the immunoSEQ multiplex PCR assay. This is the immuneACCESS table as TCRdb keeps it, with only in-frame sequences that have V and J called. A part of the clones is gone; compared with another copy, unresolved V genes explain less than half, and the rest is unexplained. The sample table lists roughly 150,000 clones, about four fifths of them with a count of one. About 1.9% of the sample lies in the top ten. The sample taken for sequencing was peripheral blood. These receptors all come from a woman aged 80 or over with acute or convalescent COVID-19.

This rearrangement joins TRBV29-1 to TRBJ1-4, with 7 positions matching TRBD1. V dropped 7 bases and J dropped 14; count of bases not matched to a gene: 13. Germline V gene lookup returns CDR1 SQVTM and CDR2 ANQGSEA. This CDR3 has 12 residues. The CDR3 coding sequence is TGCAGCGCCAGGGACAGTACTCTTCATCTGTTTTTT. It is translated as CSARDSTLHLFF.

The gene calls are TRBV27 and TRBJ2-7, with TRBD2 identical over 7 bases. CDR1 is MNHEY, CDR2 SMNVEV, per germline (reference sequence). The V and J ends lost 0 bases and 2 bases, in that order; junction bases with no gene match: 1. This CDR3 has 14 amino acids. CDR3 loop: CASSLSAGAYEQYF. The DNA of the CDR3 is TGTGCCAGCAGTTTATCGGCGGGGGCCTACGAGCAGTACTTC.

The V gene is TRBV27, the J gene TRBJ1-1, with 9 bases aligning to TRBD1. Trimming took 5 bases from V and 1 from J; bases not matched to a gene: 11. From germline, CDR1 is MNHEY and CDR2 SMNVEV (reference sequence). The CDR3 loop spans 17 amino acids. The CDR3 protein is CASSPGTGRGSNTEAFF. The CDR3, as DNA: TGTGCCAGCAGTCCCGGGACAGGGAGGGGCTCGAACACTGAAGCTTTCTTT.

The chain is built from TRBV19 and TRBJ2-1; 9 bases line up with TRBD2. V gave up 7 bases and J gave up 3 bases; unmatched junction bases: 7. Germline V gene sequence: CDR1 LNHDA, CDR2 SQIVND (reference sequence). This CDR3 has 15 residues. CDR3 DNA sequence: TGTGCCAGTACCCCGGGGCGGGGGGGCTACAATGAGCAGTTCTTC. This translates into CASTPGRGGYNEQFF. The whole variable domain, remainder taken from reference TRBV19 and TRBJ2-1, is DGGITQSPKYLFRKEGQNVTLSCEQNLNHDAMYWYRQDPGQGLRLIYYSQIVNDFQKGDIAEGYSVSREKKESFPLTVTSAQKNPTAFYLCASTPGRGGYNEQFFGPGTRLTVL.

The count of this clone is one. The rearrangement joins TRBV30 to TRBJ1-1; perhaps TRBD1 as D (5 bases). This CDR3 contains 15 residues. Trimming cost V 1 base and J 6 bases, with 18 bases left between them. From germline, CDR1 is GTSNPN and CDR2 SVGIG (reference sequence). The CDR3 DNA reads TGTGCCTGGAGTGCCGTAGTGGGATGGGGGGCTGAAGCTTTCTTT. Translation: CAWSAVVGWGAEAFF.

The chain has TRBV3-1 (or the pseudogene TRBV3-2) and TRBJ2-5; TRBD1 aligns across 9 bases. Per the germline V gene, CDR1 is LGHDT and CDR2 is YNNKEL (reference sequence). The CDR3 is made up of 16 amino acids. Germline trimming cut 0 bases from V and 5 bases from J; bases unmatched to any gene: 7. The CDR3 spells CASSQDGTGGWETQYF. The CDR3 DNA reads as TGTGCCAGCAGCCAAGACGGCACAGGGGGCTGGGAGACCCAGTACTTC.

CDR3 sequence reads: CAISDLPGDTQYF. The CDR3, as DNA: TGTGCCATCAGCGATCTCCCGGGGGATACGCAGTATTTT. The V and J genes are TRBV10-3 and TRBJ2-3; maybe TRBD2 (5 bases). V dropped 6 bases and J dropped 6 bases, with 13 bases sitting between them. Looked up from germline, CDR1 is ENHRY and CDR2 is SYGVKD. The CDR3 extends over 13 amino acids.

The rearrangement joins TRBV5-1 to TRBJ1-5; a weak D match, TRBD1 (5 bases). V shed 1 base and J shed 2 bases, with 10 bases lying between them. Germline loops: CDR1 SGHRS, CDR2 YFSETQ. The CDR3 consists of 15 residues. This chain's CDR3 is CASSLKGEGNQPQHF. The CDR3 bases are TGCGCCAGCAGCTTGAAAGGGGAAGGCAATCAGCCCCAGCATTTT.

V usage is TRBV27 and J usage is TRBJ2-7, with D tentatively TRBD1 (6 bases). With 7 bases removed from V and 0 bases from J, the gap between germline ends came to 16 bases. Germline CDR1 and CDR2: MNHEY and SMNVEV (reference sequence). This CDR3 spans 15 amino acids. This chain's CDR3 is CASKRNRDGSYEQYF. As DNA, the CDR3 is TGTGCCAGCAAACGGAACAGGGACGGCTCCTACGAGCAGTACTTC.

This chain joins TRBV11-2 and TRBJ2-1; 9 bases match TRBD2. This CDR3 region has 13 residues. Per the germline V gene, CDR1 is SGHAT and CDR2 is FQNNGV. The V and J ends lost 5 bases and 9 bases, in that order; junction bases with no gene match: 5. CDR3 region: CASSTRTSAEQFF. DNA for the CDR3: TGTGCCAGCAGCACCCGGACTAGCGCTGAGCAGTTCTTC.

This chain connects TRBV7-2 to TRBJ1-3; D perhaps matches TRBD1 (6 bases). Germline V gene data show CDR1 as SGHTA and CDR2 as FQGNSA. The V end was cut by 1 base, the J end by 9 bases, with 13 bases between. This CDR3 region has 14 residues. CDR3 sequence reads: CASSLVPRGGTIYF. As DNA, the CDR3 is TGTGCCAGCAGCTTAGTACCCAGGGGTGGCACCATATATTTT.

The CDR3 coding sequence is TGTGCCTGGAAGGAGGGAGAATATAATTCACCCCTCCACTTT. Translated: CAWKEGEYNSPLHF. The V and J genes are TRBV30 and TRBJ1-6; no clear D. Between the trimmed V and J ends, which lost 4 bases and 4 bases, there was a span of 11 bases. From germline, CDR1 is GTSNPN and CDR2 SVGIG (reference sequence). This CDR3 region has 14 residues. Supplemented by reference TRBV30 and TRBJ1-6, the full variable domain reads SQTIHQWPATLVQPVGSPLSLECTVEGTSNPNLYWYRQAAGRGLQLLFYSVGIGQISSEVPQNLSASRPQDRQFILSSKKLLLSDSGFYLCAWKEGEYNSPLHFGNGTRLTVT.

The chain joins TRBV7-9 to TRBJ2-1; 12 bases are shared with TRBD2. This CDR3 region has 15 residues. Germline CDR1 SEHNR, CDR2 FQNEAQ (reference sequence). After removal of 5 bases from V and 8 bases from J, the junction contained 7 bases not matched to a gene. The CDR3 here is CASSQTSGRSHEQFF. For the CDR3, the DNA is TGTGCCAGCAGCCAGACTAGCGGGAGATCTCATGAGCAGTTCTTC.

This clone was seen a few times. The V gene is TRBV29-1, the J gene TRBJ1-1; 8 positions agree with TRBD1. This CDR3 contains 15 residues. The junction had 17 bases not matched to a gene; V was cut back by 7 bases and J by 7 bases. Germline CDR1 SQVTM, CDR2 ANQGSEA. The CDR3 protein is CSGRSTSGGMGEAFF. As DNA, the CDR3 is TGCAGCGGCCGATCTACTTCAGGGGGCATGGGTGAAGCTTTCTTT.

The chain's CDR3 is CASSLGGSYNEQFF. The CDR3 nucleotides read TGTGCCAGCAGCTTAGGAGGCTCCTACAATGAGCAGTTCTTC. V and J are TRBV7-9 and TRBJ2-1; D not resolved. V was clipped by 1 base and J by 0 bases, with 4 bases between them. CDR3 size: 14 residues. Looked up from germline, CDR1 is SEHNR and CDR2 is FQNEAQ (reference sequence).

This chain uses TRBV30 with TRBJ2-7; D gene unclear. Germline assignment: CDR1 GTSNPN and CDR2 SVGIG (reference sequence). This CDR3 is 14 amino acids long. V was pared by 0 bases and J by 0 bases, with 9 bases between. CDR3 coding DNA: TGTGCCTGGAGTGTAAGTCGGTCCTCCTACGAGCAGTACTTC. Its translation is CAWSVSRSSYEQYF.

The chain uses TRBV27 and TRBJ2-7; 11 bases align to TRBD1. The ends lost 2 bases at V and 5 bases at J; junction bases unmatched: 5. CDR3 length: 15 residues. From germline, CDR1 is MNHEY and CDR2 SMNVEV (reference sequence). Here the CDR3 reads CASSLGTGGLDEQYF. DNA of the CDR3: TGTGCCAGCAGTTTAGGGACAGGGGGGTTGGACGAGCAGTACTTC.

The chain links TRBV4-1 to TRBJ1-5; D gene unclear. The CDR3 length is 17 residues. Between the trimmed V and J ends, which lost 0 bases and 0 bases, there was a span of 12 bases. The germline V gene has CDR1 MGHRA and CDR2 YSYEKL. In DNA, the CDR3 is TGCGCCAGCAGCCAAGATTTGCGAACTAATAGCAATCAGCCCCAGCATTTT. Amino acids: CASSQDLRTNSNQPQHF.

The CDR3 DNA reads as TGTGCCAGCAGTTCACCGGGACTAGCGGGGGGCGGCATAGATACGCAGTATTTT. Amino acid sequence: CASSSPGLAGGGIDTQYF. The chain joins TRBV28 to TRBJ2-3; 15 bases are shared with TRBD2. Trimming removed 4 bases from V and 5 bases from J; junction bases left unmatched: 10. Per the germline V gene, CDR1 is MDHEN and CDR2 is SYDVKM. This CDR3 contains 18 residues.

The genes are TRBV2 and TRBJ2-1, with D possibly matching TRBD1 (6 bases). Trimming shortened V by 3 bases and J by 6 bases, and 18 bases separated the two germline ends. The CDR3 totals 16 residues. Germline V gene lookup returns CDR1 SNHLY and CDR2 FYNNEI. For the CDR3, the DNA is TGTGCCAGCAGTGAGGCAGGGGATCATTTCGGCAATGAGCAGTTCTTC. Translation: CASSEAGDHFGNEQFF. Filled out from reference TRBV2 and TRBJ2-1, the complete variable domain reads EPEVTQTPSHQVTQMGQEVILRCVPISNHLYFYWYRQILGQKVEFLVSFYNNEISEKSEIFDDQFSVERPDGSNFTLKIRSTKLEDSAMYFCASSEAGDHFGNEQFFGPGTRLTVL.

The rearrangement links TRBV6-6 to TRBJ2-3; 13 bases are a match to TRBD2. Germline V gene data show CDR1 as MNHNY and CDR2 as SVGAGI (reference sequence). There are 17 residues in the CDR3. V shed 5 bases and J 4 bases; nucleotides not matched to a gene: 9. The DNA for the CDR3 is TGTGCCAGCAGTCCGGGACTAGCGGGAAGGAGGGCAGATACGCAGTATTTT. As protein: CASSPGLAGRRADTQYF.

The V call is TRBV15, the J call TRBJ1-3; TRBD1 is a possible D gene (5 bases). V lost 3 bases, J lost 1 base, and 10 bases lay in between. The germline V gene encodes CDR1 LNHNV and CDR2 YYDKDF (reference sequence). The CDR3 length is 15 residues. CDR3 amino acids: CATSSRVGSGNTIYF. The CDR3, as DNA: TGTGCCACCAGCAGCAGGGTCGGATCTGGAAACACCATATATTTT.

This chain connects TRBV19 to TRBJ2-3, with TRBD2 identical over 8 bases. The trim removed 0 bases at V and 4 bases at J, leaving 9 bases unmatched. CDR3 length: 17 amino acids. The V gene's germline CDR1 is LNHDA and CDR2 SQIVND (reference sequence). CDR3 DNA sequence: TGTGCCAGTAGTATAGATCACGGAGCGGGAGCGTCAGATACGCAGTATTTT. Amino acid sequence: CASSIDHGAGASDTQYF. Supplemented by reference TRBV19 and TRBJ2-3, the full variable domain reads DGGITQSPKYLFRKEGQNVTLSCEQNLNHDAMYWYRQDPGQGLRLIYYSQIVNDFQKGDIAEGYSVSREKKESFPLTVTSAQKNPTAFYLCASSIDHGAGASDTQYFGPGTRLTVL.

The CDR3 coding sequence is TGTGCCAGCAGCCAGGGACAGGGGGCGTTTTACGAGCAGTACTTC. It specifies CASSQGQGAFYEQYF. This chain connects TRBV27 to TRBJ2-7; 12 bases fit TRBD1. The CDR3 has 15 residues. Per the germline V gene, CDR1 is MNHEY and CDR2 is SMNVEV (reference sequence). J gave up 4 bases and V 6 bases, and 7 bases lay outside the gene matches.

The J gene is TRBJ2-2, the V gene TRBV10-2; 7 bases match TRBD1. The CDR3 is made up of 14 amino acids. J lost 7 bases, V lost 6 bases, and 8 bases had no gene match. Germline CDR1 reads WSHSY; CDR2 reads SAAADI. The chain's CDR3 is CASSQTGTDGELFF. CDR3 sequence (DNA): TGCGCCAGCAGCCAGACAGGGACGGACGGGGAGCTGTTTTTT.

The J gene is TRBJ2-2, the V gene TRBV5-4; no definite D call. Germline values: CDR1 SGHNT, CDR2 YYREEE (reference sequence). This CDR3 is 13 amino acids long. Trimming pared 2 bases from V and 7 bases from J, leaving 9 bases between. The CDR3 nucleotides read TGTGCCAGCAGCTTCCCCGGCGGCGGGGAGCTGTTTTTT. Encoded protein: CASSFPGGGELFF.

The chain has TRBV27 and TRBJ2-3; tentatively, D is TRBD2 (5 bases). Between the trimmed V and J ends, which lost 5 bases and 2 bases, there was a span of 23 bases. The CDR3 spans 18 residues. The germline V gene has CDR1 MNHEY and CDR2 SMNVEV (reference sequence). CDR3: CASSLYRTHRSYTDTQYF. The DNA for the CDR3 is TGTGCCAGCAGTCTTTACCGGACTCATAGGTCCTACACAGATACGCAGTATTTT.